A selection of T cell receptor beta chains follows, all from one sample in a study of Ad26.COV2.S vaccination and SARS-CoV-2 variants. Only in-frame clones appear in the TCRdb table, and some are missing; sequencing was by immunoSEQ multiplex PCR. The table has some 350,000 clones, about 85% seen once. The sequenced sample was peripheral blood, obtained in a trial of Ad26.COV2.S vaccine versus placebo. All receptors come from a person aged 18-65 years who received the Ad26.COV2.S COVID-19 vaccine or a placebo. The CDR3 runs from the conserved cysteine through the conserved F or W. A D gene is named only where the DNA matches it firmly. A clone size is listed for some rows: how often the clone was seen (once, few, many), or a class if it is expanded.

V: TRBV6-5
size: NA
D: NA
J: TRBJ2-3
CDR3: CASRRGHPSTDTQYF
DNA: TGTGCCAGCAGAAGGGGACATCCTAGCACAGATACGCAGTATTTT

V: TRBV30
size: NA
D: NA
J: TRBJ2-7
CDR3: CAWSETYEQYF
DNA: TGTGCCTGGTCCGAAACCTACGAGCAGTACTTC

V: TRBV9
size: NA
D: NA
J: TRBJ2-2
CDR3: CASSVQAGELFF
DNA: TGTGCCAGCAGCGTACAGGCCGGGGAGCTGTTTTTT

V: TRBV19
size: NA
D: NA
J: TRBJ1-1
CDR3: CASSFTGRLNTEAFF
DNA: TGTGCCAGTAGTTTCACGGGACGGTTGAACACTGAAGCTTTCTTT

V: TRBV5-1
size: NA
D: NA
J: TRBJ1-1
CDR3: CASSLDGSFANTEAFF
DNA: TGCGCCAGCAGCTTGGACGGGAGTTTCGCGAACACTGAAGCTTTCTTT

V: TRBV4-3
size: NA
D: NA
J: TRBJ1-2
CDR3: CASSQAAVLEGYTF
DNA: TGCGCCAGCAGCCAAGCAGCAGTTTTGGAGGGCTACACCTTC

V: TRBV6-6
size: NA
D: NA
J: TRBJ2-6
CDR3: CASSPQGSGANVLTF
DNA: TGTGCCAGCAGTCCCCAGGGCTCTGGGGCCAACGTCCTGACTTTC

V: TRBV7-9
size: NA
D: NA
J: TRBJ1-1
CDR3: CASTDHTGTDTEAFF
DNA: TGTGCCAGCACCGACCATACAGGGACGGACACTGAAGCTTTCTTT

V: TRBV6-6
size: NA
D: NA
J: TRBJ1-5
CDR3: CAGGGRHYSNQPQHF
DNA: TGTGCCGGGGGGGGCCGGCACTATAGCAATCAGCCCCAGCATTTT

V: TRBV5-4
size: NA
D: TRBD2
J: TRBJ2-3
CDR3: CASSHRRGGGGDTQYF
DNA: TGTGCCAGCAGCCACCGACGGGGGGGCGGGGGAGATACGCAGTATTTT

V: TRBV27
size: NA
D: NA
J: TRBJ2-5
CDR3: CASSLAGAFEETQYF
DNA: TGTGCCAGCAGTTTAGCAGGGGCGTTTGAAGAGACCCAGTACTTC

V: TRBV27
size: NA
D: NA
J: TRBJ2-7
CDR3: CASSPGPALSYEQYF
DNA: TGTGCCAGCAGCCCTGGACCAGCCTTGTCCTACGAGCAGTACTTC

V: TRBV18
size: NA
D: NA
J: TRBJ2-5
CDR3: CASSSGTDLAETQYF
DNA: TGTGCCAGCTCCTCAGGTACAGATCTGGCGGAGACCCAGTACTTC

V: TRBV7-2
size: NA
D: TRBD2
J: TRBJ2-3
CDR3: CASSQNSGGATDTQYF
DNA: TGTGCCAGCAGCCAGAATAGCGGGGGGGCCACAGATACGCAGTATTTT

V: TRBV5-5
size: NA
D: TRBD2
J: TRBJ2-7
CDR3: CASSPGGGLEQYF
DNA: TGTGCCAGCAGCCCAGGCGGGGGACTGGAGCAGTACTTC

V: TRBV7-9
size: few
D: NA
J: TRBJ2-7
CDR3: CASSPHYEQYF
DNA: TGTGCCAGCAGCCCGCACTACGAGCAGTACTTC

V: TRBV10-3
size: NA
D: NA
J: TRBJ2-3
CDR3: CAISASSGRTDTQYF
DNA: TGTGCCATCAGTGCGTCCAGCGGACGCACAGATACGCAGTATTTT

V: TRBV2
size: NA
D: TRBD1
J: TRBJ2-1
CDR3: CASTPREGAGEQFF
DNA: TGTGCCAGCACCCCTCGAGAGGGGGCGGGTGAGCAGTTCTTC

V: TRBV7-2
size: many
D: NA
J: TRBJ2-3
CDR3: CASSKSSDTQYF
DNA: TGTGCCAGCAGCAAGTCGTCAGATACGCAGTATTTT

V: TRBV7-2
size: NA
D: TRBD1
J: TRBJ1-5
CDR3: CASSLTGTGGVLPQHF
DNA: TGTGCCAGCAGCCTCACCGGGACAGGGGGCGTTTTGCCCCAGCATTTT

V: TRBV28
size: NA
D: NA
J: TRBJ2-6
CDR3: CASSPGGIGRSGANVLTF
DNA: TGTGCCAGCAGTCCTGGGGGCATCGGCCGCTCTGGGGCCAACGTCCTGACTTTC

V: TRBV14
size: NA
D: TRBD1
J: TRBJ2-3
CDR3: CASSLVGQVPSWRADTQYF
DNA: TGTGCCAGCAGCCTCGTGGGACAGGTCCCTTCCTGGCGGGCAGATACGCAGTATTTT

V: TRBV29-1
size: NA
D: NA
J: TRBJ1-2
CDR3: CSVGPDPAGLYGYTF
DNA: TGCAGCGTTGGCCCGGATCCAGCAGGGCTCTATGGCTACACCTTC

V: TRBV4-3
size: NA
D: TRBD1
J: TRBJ2-3
CDR3: CASSQAQTGPDTQYF
DNA: TGCGCCAGCAGCCAAGCTCAGACAGGGCCAGATACGCAGTATTTT

V: TRBV5-1
size: NA
D: TRBD2
J: TRBJ2-5
CDR3: CASSLVSGRASETQYF
DNA: TGCGCCAGCAGCTTGGTTAGCGGGAGGGCCTCCGAGACCCAGTACTTC

V: TRBV6-5
size: few
D: TRBD2
J: TRBJ2-3
CDR3: CASRNLAGPDTQYF
DNA: TGTGCCAGCAGGAACCTAGCGGGACCAGATACGCAGTATTTT